The rows below give T cell receptor beta chains drawn from one sample of a study of shared clonotypes between healthy human individuals. Here immunoSEQ multiplex PCR was the method, and the copy in TCRdb shows in-frame clones only, minus some. The sample holds some 980,000 clones, approximately 80% seen once. The sample was memory CD4+ T cells sorted from blood. Source of these receptors: a man younger than 35 in good health. The CDR3 runs from the conserved cysteine through the conserved F or W. D genes are given only for firm matches. The size entry is marked missing in some rows and otherwise reads once, few, many or a size class.

TRBV5-4	NA	TRBJ1-1	NA	CASSLPGMNTEAFF	TGTGCCAGCAGCTTGCCAGGTATGAACACTGAAGCTTTCTTT
TRBV18	NA	TRBJ1-1	NA	CASSSDANTEAFF	TGTGCCAGCTCATCGGACGCGAACACTGAAGCTTTCTTT
TRBV7-2	NA	TRBJ1-5	few	CASSLALTESNQPQHF	TGTGCCAGCAGCTTAGCCCTGACAGAGAGCAATCAGCCCCAGCATTTT
TRBV19	NA	TRBJ2-3	few	CASSIDGTGNTQYF	TGTGCCAGTAGTATAGATGGGACCGGGAATACGCAGTATTTT
TRBV20-1	NA	TRBJ2-1	NA	CSAFSYNEQFF	TGCAGTGCTTTTTCATACAATGAGCAGTTCTTC
TRBV2	TRBD1	TRBJ2-7	once	CASILQKGTVGGEQYF	TGTGCCAGCATCCTTCAAAAAGGGACAGTTGGGGGCGAGCAGTACTTC
TRBV11-2	TRBD1	TRBJ2-2	few	CASSLDRGRFAGELFF	TGTGCCAGCAGCCTGGACAGGGGAAGGTTCGCCGGGGAGCTGTTTTTT
TRBV5-6	NA	TRBJ2-2	NA	CASTRQGGTGGELFF	TGTGCCAGCACCCGACAGGGAGGGACAGGCGGGGAGCTGTTTTTT
TRBV18	NA	TRBJ1-1	once	CASSLLGVGSVNTEAFF	TGTGCCAGCTCCCTTTTAGGGGTGGGTTCGGTGAACACTGAAGCTTTCTTT
TRBV7-2	NA	TRBJ1-5	NA	CASSSDSSNQPQHF	TGTGCCAGCAGCTCCGACAGTAGCAATCAGCCCCAGCATTTT
TRBV6-6	NA	TRBJ2-7	once	CASSYSSGGAKEQYF	TGTGCCAGCAGTTACTCCAGCGGAGGGGCCAAAGAGCAGTACTTC
TRBV18	TRBD2	TRBJ2-3	once	CASSSQREGTDTQYF	TGTGCCAGCTCAAGCCAGCGGGAGGGCACAGATACGCAGTATTTT
TRBV10-3	NA	TRBJ1-2	few	CAISESEGGYTF	TGTGCCATCAGTGAGTCGGAGGGCGGCTACACCTTC
TRBV7-2	TRBD2	TRBJ2-5	many	CASSLGLSSGISETQYF	TGTGCCAGCAGCTTAGGTCTGTCTAGCGGTATAAGCGAGACCCAGTACTTC
TRBV4-1	NA	TRBJ1-6	NA	CASSQDKVPNSPLHF	TGCGCCAGCAGCCAAGATAAGGTCCCGAATTCACCCCTCCACTTT
TRBV27	TRBD1	TRBJ2-7	few	CASRPRAGTVYEQYF	TGTGCCAGCAGACCCAGGGCCGGGACAGTCTACGAGCAGTACTTC
TRBV30	NA	TRBJ1-2	NA	CAWSAPDSPAGYGYTF	TGTGCCTGGAGCGCCCCGGACAGTCCGGCGGGCTATGGCTACACCTTC
TRBV6-5	NA	TRBJ1-4	NA	CASSYGQVGEKLFF	TGTGCCAGCAGTTACGGGCAGGTCGGCGAAAAACTGTTTTTT
TRBV15	NA	TRBJ2-1	NA	CATSRTGSSYNEQFF	TGTGCCACCAGCAGAACAGGGAGCTCCTACAATGAGCAGTTCTTC
TRBV13	TRBD1	TRBJ2-7	NA	CASSARDSYEQYF	TGTGCCAGCAGCGCGAGGGACAGCTACGAGCAGTACTTC
TRBV5-1	NA	TRBJ2-5	once	CASSDPGGGETQYF	TGCGCCAGCAGCGATCCAGGGGGAGGAGAGACCCAGTACTTC
TRBV7-2	NA	TRBJ2-3	NA	CASSFTSWTDTQYF	TGTGCCAGCAGCTTTACTTCTTGGACAGATACGCAGTATTTT
TRBV30	NA	TRBJ1-4	NA	CASDRARNEKLFF	TGTGCCTCAGACCGGGCCAGAAATGAAAAACTGTTTTTT
TRBV2	TRBD1	TRBJ2-7	NA	CASSGTGERGEQYF	TGTGCCAGCAGTGGGACAGGGGAGAGGGGCGAGCAGTACTTC
TRBV11-2	TRBD1	TRBJ1-1	NA	CASSLVLQGLNTEAFF	TGTGCCAGCAGCTTAGTATTACAGGGGCTGAACACTGAAGCTTTCTTT
TRBV7-9	NA	TRBJ1-1	NA	CASSLGQGTTEAFF	TGTGCCAGCAGCTTAGGGCAGGGTACAACTGAAGCTTTCTTT
TRBV19	NA	TRBJ2-7	NA	CASDGTRSGQGSEQYF	TGTGCCTCTGACGGAACGAGGAGCGGTCAGGGGAGCGAGCAGTACTTC
TRBV5-1	NA	TRBJ2-3	NA	CASSLVVLGASTDTQYF	TGCGCCAGCAGCTTGGTAGTTTTAGGGGCCAGCACAGATACGCAGTATTTT
TRBV28	NA	TRBJ1-4	NA	CASSLGGGGEKLFF	TGTGCCAGCAGCCTCGGAGGAGGGGGTGAAAAACTGTTTTTT
TRBV10-3	TRBD1	TRBJ2-7	few	CAISPGQGAYEQYF	TGTGCCATCAGTCCCGGACAGGGCGCGTACGAGCAGTACTTC
TRBV29-1	NA	TRBJ2-3	many	CSVELPDTQYF	TGCAGCGTTGAACTACCAGATACGCAGTATTTT
TRBV15	NA	TRBJ2-5	NA	CATSRDSGRAVETQYF	TGTGCCACCAGCAGAGATTCAGGGCGCGCGGTGGAGACCCAGTACTTC
TRBV4-3	TRBD1	TRBJ1-4	NA	CASSQDPSGTENEKLFF	TGCGCCAGCAGCCAAGATCCATCCGGGACAGAGAATGAAAAACTGTTTTTT
TRBV4-1	NA	TRBJ1-6	NA	CASSPDIGQFSPLHF	TGCGCCAGCAGCCCTGATATCGGACAGTTTTCACCCCTCCACTTT
TRBV27	TRBD1	TRBJ1-1	NA	CASSFRDRGREAFF	TGTGCCAGCAGTTTTAGGGACAGGGGTCGAGAAGCTTTCTTT
TRBV4-1	NA	TRBJ2-5	NA	CASSQDVTETQYF	TGCGCCAGCAGCCAAGATGTCACCGAGACCCAGTACTTC
TRBV5-6	NA	TRBJ2-5	NA	CASSLGRRGGETQYF	TGTGCCAGCAGCTTGGGTCGAAGGGGGGGCGAGACCCAGTACTTC
TRBV6-6	TRBD1	TRBJ2-2	NA	CASRSGTGGTGELFF	TGTGCCAGCAGATCCGGGACAGGGGGGACCGGGGAGCTGTTTTTT
TRBV27	TRBD2	TRBJ2-2	NA	CASSPSGTSGTGELFF	TGTGCCAGCAGTCCCTCCGGGACTAGCGGCACCGGGGAGCTGTTTTTT
TRBV11-2	NA	TRBJ2-5	NA	CASSQYGQTQYF	TGTGCCAGCAGTCAGTACGGACAGACCCAGTACTTC
TRBV4-1	NA	TRBJ2-2	NA	CASSQDQNRADTGELFF	TGCGCCAGCAGCCAAGATCAAAACAGGGCTGACACCGGGGAGCTGTTTTTT
TRBV5-6	NA	TRBJ2-7	NA	CASSTTTPYWGYYEQYF	TGTGCCAGCAGCACGACGACACCTTATTGGGGTTACTACGAGCAGTACTTC
TRBV6-6	NA	TRBJ1-4	NA	CASSYSDLGGEKLFF	TGTGCCAGCAGTTACTCGGACCTGGGAGGGGAAAAACTGTTTTTT
TRBV5-1	TRBD2	TRBJ2-1	many	CASTLLAGGHNEQFF	TGCGCCAGCACCCTACTAGCGGGGGGCCACAATGAGCAGTTCTTC
TRBV28	NA	TRBJ1-4	once	CASSLQGANEKLFF	TGTGCCAGCAGTTTACAGGGCGCTAATGAAAAACTGTTTTTT